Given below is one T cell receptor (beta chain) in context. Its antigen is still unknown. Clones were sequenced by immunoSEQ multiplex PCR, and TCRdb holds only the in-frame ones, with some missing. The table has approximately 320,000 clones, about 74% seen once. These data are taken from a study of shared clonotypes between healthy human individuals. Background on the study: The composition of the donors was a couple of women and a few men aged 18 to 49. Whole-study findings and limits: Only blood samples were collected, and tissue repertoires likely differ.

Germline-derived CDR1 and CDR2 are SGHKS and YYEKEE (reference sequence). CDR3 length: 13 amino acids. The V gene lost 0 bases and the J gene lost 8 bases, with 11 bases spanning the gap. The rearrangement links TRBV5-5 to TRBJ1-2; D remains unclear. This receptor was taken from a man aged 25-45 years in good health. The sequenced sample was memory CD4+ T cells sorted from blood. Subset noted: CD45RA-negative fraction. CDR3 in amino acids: CASSLAGIGGYTF. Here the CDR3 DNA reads TGTGCCAGCAGCTTGGCCGGGATAGGGGGCTACACCTTC.